The source of this TCR beta chain is a study of T cell responses to AZD1222 COVID-19 vaccine (dated by TCRdb to about 2021). General notes on the study: Because spike-specific TCR depth and breadth did not differ between the two schedules, AZD1222 recipients who got a second dose at roughly 4 weeks were pooled with those who got a second dose at roughly 12 weeks. Enrollment into the trials was organized by age into subgroups of 18-55, 56-69 and 70-plus years, and those subgroups contained about 160, 30 and 59 TCR-sequenced participants, respectively. TCR sequencing covered over 230 trial participants: around 210 given two doses of AZD1222 and around 25 given two doses of MenACWY control vaccine.

General conclusions and limits of the study: Because no samples from the day 14 peak response were available, repertoires could be characterized only after the peak T cell response. CD4 TCRs associated with the vaccine covered the entire spike protein, and the dominant responses were in regions 160-218 and 743-854. Conclusions about previously exposed vaccinees are limited because only five to seven AZD1222 recipients were SARS-CoV-2 seropositive at baseline. In the small 56-69-year group, the increase in depth fell short of significance, most likely because of low power. Epitopes outside the regions mutated in the B.1.351 and B.1.1.7 variants were reportedly recognized by nearly half of the unique spike-specific TCRs. After two AZD1222 doses, both the breadth and the depth of spike-specific TCRs were significantly higher than at day 0 and than in MenACWY recipients. Participants were mostly white British, with more females than males. The authors suggested clonal diversity may have been underestimated.

The CDR3 regions of human TCRbeta chains were analyzed by immunosequencing. In the source study's methods: Repertoire TCRs were matched against a reference library of SARS-CoV-2-specific TCRs generated with the MIRA antigen-specificity platform. Breadth meant the fraction of unique TCRs that were SARS-CoV-2-associated, whereas depth meant the fraction of total T cells that were SARS-CoV-2-associated. Using the MIRA data, each spike-specific TCR was assigned both to the spike region to which the TCR was reactive and to a CD4 or CD8 class. Log10-transformed breadth and depth values were compared by one-way ANOVA with Sidak's multiple comparisons tests. Sourced from immuneACCESS, this table was stored by TCRdb with only in-frame sequences that have V and J called. A share of the clones is absent; for the studies checked, an unresolved V gene accounts for under half, and the remainder has no known explanation. V and J calls and clone size are those listed in that table; D and trimming were worked out from the DNA. A total of approximately 110,000 clones appear in this sample, about four fifths of them only once. Jointly, the top ten make up about 9.5% of the sample.

From the germline V gene, CDR1 is MNHNS and CDR2 is SASEGT. Deletion took 3 bases off V and 4 bases off J, with a span of 15 bases between the germline ends. Reading from cysteine to phenylalanine, the CDR3 counts 16 amino acids. The read is trimmed to its CDR3 DNA, 48 bases read in frame from base 1. On this clone itself: Its antigen target is currently unknown. No much larger clone is present one base from it, and per-base qualities are unavailable.

The sample's time point label, in plain terms: baseline before first vaccination. Samples from vaccinated people were obtained from the UK trials COV001 and COV002, which included a single-blind randomized controlled phase 2/3 trial of AZD1222 (ChAdOx1 nCoV-19) in healthy adults. Trial participant PBMC samples were collected at day 0 and day 28 after the second dose for TCRbeta chain sequencing. Recombination connected TRBV6-1 to TRBJ2-2; the D match is possibly TRBD1 or TRBD2, with 5 bases aligned in each. This specimen was peripheral blood, taken on day 0 of AZD1222 vaccination. The sequence was collected from an adult in good health. The CDR3 reads as follows: CASSDVRDGFTGELFF. The DNA sequence is TGTGCCAGCAGTGACGTAAGGGACGGTTTCACCGGGGAGCTGTTTTTT.